Following are 20 T cell receptor beta chains from one sample sequenced in a study of blood T cell repertoires in COVID-19. Measured with immunoSEQ multiplex PCR; TCRdb has only the in-frame clones, and not every one. The profile shows some 220,000 clones, roughly 85% of them singletons. The sequencing input was peripheral blood. The receptors originated from a middle-aged man with COVID-19, enrolled during active disease.

This clone came up once. DNA for the CDR3: TGTGCCAGCAGCTTGGGAGCGGGGGGGCAGTTCTTC. It encodes CASSLGAGGQFF. The chain carries TRBV5-4 and TRBJ2-1; TRBD2 agrees at 9 bases. This CDR3 contains 12 residues. The junction had 1 base not matched to a gene; V was cut back by 0 bases and J by 12 bases. Looked up from germline, CDR1 is SGHNT and CDR2 is YYREEE (reference sequence).

The V call is TRBV3-1 (or the pseudogene TRBV3-2), the J call TRBJ2-7; D is unresolved. CDR1 and CDR2 from the germline V gene are LGHDT and YNNKEL (reference sequence). Trimming stripped 1 base from V and 2 bases from J, with 12 bases between. The CDR3 runs 15 residues. In DNA form, the CDR3 reads TGTGCCAGCAGCCAAGCGGTCAACCGGGCCTACGAGCAGTACTTC. As protein: CASSQAVNRAYEQYF.

This clone occurred once. The genes are TRBV4-1 and TRBJ1-6; 10 nucleotides match TRBD1. This CDR3 contains 18 residues. The trim removed 5 bases at V and 0 bases at J, leaving 7 bases unmatched. Per the germline V gene, CDR1 is MGHRA and CDR2 is YSYEKL. Here the CDR3 DNA reads TGCGCCAGCAGCGGGACAGGGGCCTTCCGCTCCTATAATTCACCCCTCCACTTT. This translates into CASSGTGAFRSYNSPLHF.

This clone has just one count. The V gene is TRBV2, the J gene TRBJ2-1; D not resolved. CDR1 and CDR2 (germline): SNHLY, FYNNEI. This CDR3 has 12 amino acids. V was clipped by 5 bases and J by 1 base, with 3 bases between them. The CDR3 protein is CASSRSYNEQFF. As DNA, the CDR3 is TGTGCCAGCAGTCGGTCCTACAATGAGCAGTTCTTC.

This rearrangement joins TRBV13 to TRBJ1-1; D is ambiguous. Germline V CDR1 and CDR2: PRHDT, FYEKMQ (reference sequence). The CDR3 is 12 residues long. V shed 6 bases and J shed 7 bases, with 12 bases lying between them. The CDR3 DNA sequence: TGTGCCAGCAGGGGTCGGGTGAGTGAAGCTTTCTTT. Amino acid sequence: CASRGRVSEAFF.

The chain has TRBV13 and TRBJ1-6; 7 bases agree with TRBD1. The CDR3 length is 15 residues. Trimming at V came to 5 bases and at J to 5 bases, leaving 6 bases not matched to a gene. Per the germline V gene, CDR1 is PRHDT and CDR2 is FYEKMQ (reference sequence). The CDR3 sequence is CASSVGQLDNSPLHF. CDR3 DNA: TGTGCCAGCAGCGTGGGACAGCTAGATAATTCACCCCTCCACTTT. Using reference TRBV13 and TRBJ1-6 for the parts outside the CDR3, the full variable domain is AAGVIQSPRHLIKEKRETATLKCYPIPRHDTVYWYQQGPGQDPQFLISFYEKMQSDKGSIPDRFSAQQFSDYHSELNMSSLELGDSALYFCASSVGQLDNSPLHFGNGTRLTVT.

This chain joins TRBV7-9 and TRBJ2-1; tentatively, D is TRBD2 (6 bases). Per the germline V gene, CDR1 is SEHNR and CDR2 is FQNEAQ (reference sequence). V was shortened by 4 bases and J by 6 bases, with 16 bases between the two germline ends. The CDR3 loop spans 15 amino acids. The chain's CDR3 is CASSSGFSGGNEQFF. CDR3 DNA sequence: TGTGCCAGCAGCTCCGGTTTTAGCGGTGGCAATGAGCAGTTCTTC.

V and J are TRBV19 and TRBJ1-1, with TRBD1 as a possible D gene (6 bases). V lost 5 bases and J 0 bases, leaving 16 bases between the germline ends. CDR1 is LNHDA, CDR2 SQIVND, per germline (reference sequence). This CDR3 spans 16 amino acids. The CDR3 loop reads CASSSRWTVLNTEAFF. The DNA for the CDR3 is TGTGCCAGTAGTTCCCGCTGGACAGTTTTGAACACTGAAGCTTTCTTT.

This chain connects TRBV5-6 to TRBJ2-5; maybe TRBD2 (6 bases). This CDR3 has 14 amino acids. CDR1 is SGHDT, CDR2 YYEEEE, per germline. Between the trimmed V and J ends, which lost 2 bases and 5 bases, there was a span of 13 bases. CDR3 sequence (DNA): TGTGCCAGCAGCTTAACGGGTGGGGGGGAGACCCAGTACTTC. Encoded protein: CASSLTGGGETQYF. Full variable domain (missing parts from reference TRBV5-6 and TRBJ2-5): DAGVTQSPTHLIKTRGQQVTLRCSPKSGHDTVSWYQQALGQGPQFIFQYYEEEERQRGNFPDRFSGHQFPNYSSELNVNALLLGDSALYLCASSLTGGGETQYFGPGTRLLVL.

The V call is TRBV7-9, the J call TRBJ1-1; 7 bases agree with TRBD1. CDR1 SEHNR and CDR2 FQNEAQ come from the germline V gene (reference sequence). Losses at the gene ends were 5 bases for V and 2 bases for J; bases not matched to a gene: 8. The CDR3 has 15 residues. CDR3 in DNA: TGTGCCAGCAGCGCCCGGGACAGAATAAACACTGAAGCTTTCTTT. It translates to CASSARDRINTEAFF.

This chain uses TRBV6-5 with TRBJ2-4, with 7 bases that match TRBD1. From germline, CDR1 is MNHEY and CDR2 SVGAGI. The CDR3 has 15 amino acids. V was clipped by 6 bases and J by 1 base; unmatched bases: 6. The CDR3 nucleotides are TGTGCCAGCAGCACGGTCAGGGGGGCCAAAAACATTCAGTACTTC. This codes for CASSTVRGAKNIQYF.

The V call is TRBV19, the J call TRBJ1-1; D gene uncertain. The CDR3 runs to 14 residues. Germline-derived CDR1 and CDR2 are LNHDA and SQIVND (reference sequence). The ends were cut back, 3 bases at V and 0 bases at J, with 8 bases in the middle. The CDR3 sequence is CASSITGVNTEAFF. For the CDR3, the DNA is TGTGCCAGTAGTATTACTGGAGTGAACACTGAAGCTTTCTTT.

The chain recombines TRBV12-3 or TRBV12-4 with TRBJ2-5, with D possibly TRBD2 on 7 matching bases. This CDR3 is built from 13 residues. The ends were cut back, 7 bases at V and 5 bases at J, with 14 bases in the middle. The CDR3 DNA reads TGTGCCAGCAAGGCGGGGGCGGATGAGACCCAGTACTTC. This codes for CASKAGADETQYF.

The chain links TRBV7-2 to TRBJ1-6; D perhaps matches TRBD1 (6 bases). V dropped 1 base and J dropped 9 bases, with 10 bases sitting between them. The germline V gene has CDR1 SGHTA and CDR2 FQGNSA. This CDR3 spans 14 amino acids. CDR3 protein: CASSLGRQVSPLHF. CDR3 coding DNA: TGTGCCAGCAGCTTAGGTCGACAGGTTTCACCCCTCCACTTT.

This clone occurred a few times. V gene TRBV4-2 combines with J gene TRBJ2-7; the match to TRBD2 covers 10 bases. V was clipped by 8 bases and J by 9 bases; unmatched bases: 10. The CDR3 spans 13 residues. From germline, CDR1 is LGHNA and CDR2 YNFKEQ. The CDR3 DNA sequence: TGTGCCAGCGGGATAGCGGGGGGTAACGCGCAGTACTTC. It codes for CASGIAGGNAQYF.

The V and J genes are TRBV9 and TRBJ2-5, with TRBD2 matching over 8 bases. With 2 bases clipped from V and 0 bases from J, the junction kept 6 bases outside the gene matches. The CDR3 totals 16 residues. Germline lookup yields CDR1 SGDLS and CDR2 YYNGEE. The CDR3 loop reads CASSVERGNHQETQYF. CDR3 nucleotides: TGTGCCAGCAGCGTCGAGCGGGGGAACCACCAAGAGACCCAGTACTTC. Variable domain in full (rest from reference TRBV9 and TRBJ2-5): DSGVTQTPKHLITATGQRVTLRCSPRSGDLSVYWYQQSLDQGLQFLIQYYNGEERAKGNILERFSAQQFPDLHSELNLSSLELGDSALYFCASSVERGNHQETQYFGPGTRLLVL.

This clone was detected only once. V gene TRBV5-5 combines with J gene TRBJ1-6; a weak D match, TRBD1 (6 bases). V shed 4 bases and J shed 6 bases, with 17 bases lying between them. The CDR3 is 16 amino acids. CDR1 is SGHKS and CDR2 is YYEKEE in the germline V gene (reference sequence). The CDR3 loop is CASSLTGSGGNSPLHF. The DNA of the CDR3 is TGTGCCAGCAGCCTGACAGGATCAGGCGGTAATTCACCCCTCCACTTT. The whole variable domain, remainder taken from reference TRBV5-5 and TRBJ1-6, is DAGVTQSPTHLIKTRGQQVTLRCSPISGHKSVSWYQQVLGQGPQFIFQYYEKEERGRGNFPDRFSARQFPNYSSELNVNALLLGDSALYLCASSLTGSGGNSPLHFGNGTRLTVT.

Here the CDR3 DNA reads TGTGCCAGCAGCCCCTATGGACTAGCGGGGGGGCGGACCGGGGAGCTGTTTTTT. Its translation is CASSPYGLAGGRTGELFF. The rearrangement links TRBV2 to TRBJ2-2; 15 bases agree with TRBD2. This CDR3 contains 18 residues. The trim removed 6 bases at V and 5 bases at J, leaving 10 bases unmatched. CDR1 and CDR2 (germline): SNHLY, FYNNEI.

This rearrangement joins TRBV9 to TRBJ2-7; the D gene is possibly TRBD2 (6 bases). V gave up 2 bases and J gave up 2 bases, with 11 bases separating them. The CDR3 has 14 residues. Germline loops: CDR1 SGDLS, CDR2 YYNGEE. The CDR3 sequence is CASSVGGVAYEQYF. CDR3 in DNA: TGTGCCAGCAGCGTCGGAGGGGTGGCCTACGAGCAGTACTTC.

As to this clone: The germline gene is not matched at one end of the junction; a read error may be the cause. CDR3 nucleotides: TGTGCCAGCAGTACCCATTCAGGGGCGGGGGCTCACTTC. Its translation: CASSTHSGAGAHF. The chain couples TRBV12-3 or TRBV12-4 to TRBJ2-5; D perhaps matches TRBD2 (7 bases). CDR3 length equals 13 residues.